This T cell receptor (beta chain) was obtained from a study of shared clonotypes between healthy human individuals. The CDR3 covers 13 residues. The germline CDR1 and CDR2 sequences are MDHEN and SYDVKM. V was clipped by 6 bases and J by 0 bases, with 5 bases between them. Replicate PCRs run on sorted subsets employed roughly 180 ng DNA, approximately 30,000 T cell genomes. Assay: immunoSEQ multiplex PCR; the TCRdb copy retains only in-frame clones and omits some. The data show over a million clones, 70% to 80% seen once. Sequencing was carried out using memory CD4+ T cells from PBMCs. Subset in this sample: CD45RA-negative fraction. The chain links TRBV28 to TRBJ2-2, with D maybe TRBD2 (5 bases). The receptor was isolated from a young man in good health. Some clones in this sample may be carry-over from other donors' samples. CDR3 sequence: CASSGTNTGELFF. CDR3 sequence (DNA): TGTGCCAGCAGCGGGACGAACACCGGGGAGCTGTTTTTT.